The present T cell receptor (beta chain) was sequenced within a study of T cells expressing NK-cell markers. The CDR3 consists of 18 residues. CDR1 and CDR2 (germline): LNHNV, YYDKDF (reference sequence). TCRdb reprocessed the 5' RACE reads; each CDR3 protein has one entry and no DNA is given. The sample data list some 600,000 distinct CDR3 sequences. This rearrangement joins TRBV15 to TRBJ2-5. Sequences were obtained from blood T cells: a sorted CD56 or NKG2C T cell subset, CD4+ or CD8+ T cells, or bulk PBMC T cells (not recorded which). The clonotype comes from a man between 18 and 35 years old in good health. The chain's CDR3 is CATSGSRVDRADQETQYF.